This T cell receptor beta chain derives from a study of OX40 agonist ivuxolimab in advanced cancers. Some clones are missing from TCRdb's copy, which holds only in-frame ones; the method was immunoSEQ multiplex PCR. Altogether 90,000 or so clones are present, roughly nine tenths being singletons, with the ten largest covering roughly 2.5%. Baseline was the first blood sampling point, followed by cycle 4 day 1 and cycle 7 day 1. Germline loops: CDR1 SGHTA, CDR2 FQGNSA. The length of the CDR3 is 13 residues. Trimming left V 8 bases short and J 4 bases short, with 14 bases between. The material was CD4+ or CD8+ T cells sorted from blood, obtained in a trial of the OX40 agonist ivuxolimab. V and J are TRBV7-2 and TRBJ2-5; D is ambiguous. This receptor was identified in an adult with an advanced solid tumor such as melanoma, head and neck, liver or kidney cancer. The CDR3 protein is CASGGGFRETQYF. CDR3 DNA sequence: TGTGCCAGCGGCGGTGGCTTTAGAGAGACCCAGTACTTC.